The rows below give T cell receptor beta chains drawn from one sample of a study of cytomegalovirus exposure and HLA in healthy donors. Sequencing used immunoSEQ multiplex PCR; TCRdb keeps in-frame clones, though not all of them. The table has roughly 170,000 clones, 75% to 85% seen once. Sequencing input: PBMCs. Receptor source: a woman in her forties or fifties in good health and CMV-seropositive. CDR3s include the opening cysteine and the closing phenylalanine or tryptophan.

len,v_gene,j_gene,CDR3aa
15,TRBV7-9,TRBJ1-1,CASSTWTGSNTEAFF
15,TRBV18,TRBJ1-1,CASSRPTGGITEAFF
16,TRBV27,TRBJ2-1,CASSRVFARPDNEQFF
16,TRBV19,TRBJ2-1,CASSKAGGRSYNEQFF
16,TRBV30,TRBJ1-3,CAWSELAAHSGNTIYF
14,TRBV12-5,TRBJ2-3,CASGKLESTDTQYF
16,TRBV27,TRBJ2-1,CASSSHRGYVGDEQFF
15,TRBV7-6,TRBJ1-1,CASSLGAAMNTEAFF
13,TRBV9,TRBJ2-5,CASSKQGFETQYF
14,TRBV4-1,TRBJ1-6,CASSQLQGASPLHF
14,TRBV5-1,TRBJ2-5,CASSLAGQPETQYF
12,TRBV2,TRBJ1-4,CASRDRGEKLFF